A single sample gave rise to the 26 T cell receptor beta chains below, sequenced in a study of T cell changes during pregnancy in multiple sclerosis. Data came from immunoSEQ multiplex PCR; TCRdb stores just in-frame clones and leaves some out. The table lists about 76,000 clones, around 93% of them singletons. The specimen comprised peripheral blood, sampled in the second trimester of pregnancy. Receptors were obtained from a female donor with multiple sclerosis, enrolled in a pregnancy study.

V gene TRBV9 combines with J gene TRBJ2-2; TRBD2 is a possible D gene (6 bases). V was pared by 4 bases and J by 6 bases, with 10 bases between. CDR1 is SGDLS and CDR2 is YYNGEE in the germline V gene. The CDR3 is made up of 13 amino acids. In DNA form, the CDR3 reads TGTGCCAGCAGCTTGGGGGGATCCGGGGAGCTGTTTTTT. This sequence encodes CASSLGGSGELFF.

CDR3 nucleotide sequence: TGTGCCAGTAGTATGGATCGAAACCCTAGCTCCTACGAGCAGTACTTC. Protein: CASSMDRNPSSYEQYF. V and J are TRBV19 and TRBJ2-7; the D is unclear. Germline V gives CDR1 LNHDA, CDR2 SQIVND (reference sequence). This CDR3 has 16 residues. V lost 3 bases to trimming and J lost 0 bases, with 15 bases between them. Filled out from reference TRBV19 and TRBJ2-7, the complete variable domain reads DGGITQSPKYLFRKEGQNVTLSCEQNLNHDAMYWYRQDPGQGLRLIYYSQIVNDFQKGDIAEGYSVSREKKESFPLTVTSAQKNPTAFYLCASSMDRNPSSYEQYFGPGTRLTVT.

The rearrangement joins TRBV4-1 to TRBJ2-5; weak D call: TRBD1 (6 bases). Trimming pared 0 bases from V and 5 bases from J, leaving 22 bases between. The CDR3 extends over 18 amino acids. Germline CDR1 reads MGHRA; CDR2 reads YSYEKL. CDR3 sequence (DNA): TGCGCCAGCAGCCAAGAAAGATGGGGACAAAAAGAACGGGAGACCCAGTACTTC. It is translated as CASSQERWGQKERETQYF.

The chain combines TRBV13 with TRBJ2-3; TRBD2 matches at 7 bases. With 8 bases clipped from V and 0 bases from J, the junction kept 8 bases outside the gene matches. Germline loops: CDR1 PRHDT, CDR2 FYEKMQ (reference sequence). This CDR3 is 15 amino acids long. CDR3 bases: TGTGCCAGCCTGGGAGCGGGGTCGAGCACAGATACGCAGTATTTT. Its translation: CASLGAGSSTDTQYF.

This chain connects TRBV4-2 to TRBJ2-3, with 12 nucleotides matching TRBD2. V was pared by 2 bases and J by 6 bases, with 18 bases of the junction left unmatched. The germline V gene has CDR1 LGHNA and CDR2 YNFKEQ. The CDR3 length is 20 residues. In DNA, the CDR3 is TGTGCCAGCAGCCAAAACCCCCGGCGACTAGCGGGGGACCTTGGGGATACGCAGTATTTT. Its protein product is CASSQNPRRLAGDLGDTQYF.

This rearrangement joins TRBV7-8 to TRBJ1-2, with D unclear. The CDR3 has 17 amino acids. Between the trimmed V and J ends, which lost 5 bases and 3 bases, there was a span of 22 bases. From germline, CDR1 is SGHVS and CDR2 FQNEAQ. For the CDR3, the DNA is TGTGCCAGCAGCCCCCCTCGGACTAGACAACCCTACTATGGCTACACCTTC. Amino acids: CASSPPRTRQPYYGYTF.

The V call is TRBV5-8, the J call TRBJ2-1; 16 bases match TRBD2. The J segment lost 12 bases and the V segment lost 2 bases, leaving 11 bases of the junction unmatched. The CDR3 sequence is 17 residues long. CDR1 is SGHTS, CDR2 YDEGEE, per germline. CDR3 DNA sequence: TGTGCCAGCAGCTTTCTCTCCGGGACTAGCGGGGGGGTTAGGCAGTTCTTC. Translation gives CASSFLSGTSGGVRQFF.

This chain uses TRBV27 with TRBJ2-7, with D perhaps matching TRBD1 (5 bases). The V and J ends lost 4 bases and 2 bases respectively, with 9 bases between them. The germline gives CDR1 MNHEY, CDR2 SMNVEV (reference sequence). The CDR3 length is 13 residues. DNA for the CDR3: TGTGCCAGCAGTTACCAGGGCGCCTACGAGCAGTACTTC. Encoded protein: CASSYQGAYEQYF.

The CDR3 region has the DNA TGTGCCAGCAGCCCTCCTCAGGAGGGCGCTGAAGCTTTCTTT. Protein sequence: CASSPPQEGAEAFF. The genes are TRBV9 and TRBJ1-1; D remains ambiguous. The CDR3 is 14 residues long. Germline assignment: CDR1 SGDLS and CDR2 YYNGEE. V lost 4 bases to trimming and J lost 6 bases, with 16 bases between them.

The rearrangement links TRBV19 to TRBJ1-2; TRBD1 matches at 9 bases. This CDR3 has 14 residues. V shed 4 bases and J 2 bases; nucleotides not matched to a gene: 2. Germline V gene lookup returns CDR1 LNHDA and CDR2 SQIVND (reference sequence). In nucleotides, the CDR3 is TGTGCCAGTAGTAGAGGACAGGGGAACTATGGCTACACCTTC. Translation gives CASSRGQGNYGYTF.

The chain couples TRBV29-1 to TRBJ2-7, with 7 nucleotides matching TRBD1. J was trimmed by 1 base and V by 5 bases; bases with no gene match: 8. CDR1 and CDR2 from the germline V gene are SQVTM and ANQGSEA. The CDR3 sequence is 14 residues long. The CDR3, as DNA: TGCAGCGTTACCGGACAGGCGTCGTCCTACGAGCAGTACTTC. Protein sequence: CSVTGQASSYEQYF.

The chain's CDR3 is CASSLGRLAGGSEQFF. The CDR3 DNA is TGCGCCAGCAGCTTGGGTAGGTTAGCGGGGGGATCTGAGCAGTTCTTC. V is TRBV5-1 and J is TRBJ2-1; 10 positions match TRBD2. Germline lookup yields CDR1 SGHRS and CDR2 YFSETQ. This CDR3 is 16 amino acids long. J was trimmed by 9 bases and V by 0 bases; bases with no gene match: 9.

The chain uses TRBV4-1 and TRBJ2-1; unclear D gene. The CDR3 is 16 residues long. V lost 1 base and J lost 0, with 10 bases in between. From germline, CDR1 is MGHRA and CDR2 YSYEKL. CDR3 in DNA: TGCGCCAGCAGCCAAGGTGGCCTCTCCTCCTACAATGAGCAGTTCTTC. This gives the protein CASSQGGLSSYNEQFF.

The gene calls are TRBV10-2 and TRBJ2-7; TRBD2 agrees at 10 bases. With V trimmed by 6 bases and J by 5 bases, 13 bases remained unmatched. The CDR3 consists of 16 residues. Germline V CDR1 and CDR2: WSHSY, SAAADI. The CDR3 loop reads CASRLPGTSAINEQYF. The CDR3 bases are TGCGCCAGCAGGCTTCCGGGGACTAGCGCTATAAACGAGCAGTACTTC.

This clone was counted a single time. The chain is built from TRBV11-2 and TRBJ2-1; D not resolved. The CDR3 covers 14 residues. Germline-derived CDR1 and CDR2 are SGHAT and FQNNGV. V lost 1 base and J 6 bases, leaving 10 bases between the germline ends. The CDR3 sequence is CASSLAVGGNEQFF. CDR3 in DNA: TGTGCCAGCAGCTTAGCGGTTGGTGGCAATGAGCAGTTCTTC.

This CDR3 reads CASSQRTSGGLETQYF. The DNA of the CDR3 is TGCGCCAGCAGCCAACGGACTAGCGGGGGGTTAGAGACCCAGTACTTC. The rearrangement uses TRBV4-1 and TRBJ2-5, with TRBD2 matching 14 bases. The CDR3 extends over 16 amino acids. Germline V CDR1 and CDR2: MGHRA, YSYEKL. The ends lost 2 bases at V and 4 bases at J; junction bases unmatched: 3.

The chain recombines TRBV7-9 with TRBJ2-1; TRBD2 aligns across 10 bases. Germline V gene sequence: CDR1 SEHNR, CDR2 FQNEAQ (reference sequence). V shed 7 bases, J shed 9 bases, and the junction held 21 bases outside the gene matches. CDR3 length: 18 amino acids. This chain's CDR3 is CASTPGGGTSAERGEQFF. For the CDR3, the DNA is TGTGCCAGCACCCCAGGTGGAGGGACTAGCGCCGAAAGGGGTGAGCAGTTCTTC.

This sequence joins TRBV14 and TRBJ1-5, with D tentatively TRBD1 (6 bases). Germline V gene sequence: CDR1 SGHDN, CDR2 FVKESK. Trimming removed 0 bases at V and 9 bases at J, with 9 bases between. The CDR3 has 13 amino acids. In DNA form, the CDR3 reads TGTGCCAGCAGCCAAGACTCGACAGGGCCCCAGCATTTT. It encodes CASSQDSTGPQHF.

The V call is TRBV13, the J call TRBJ2-1; 8 nucleotides match TRBD2. Germline V gene data show CDR1 as PRHDT and CDR2 as FYEKMQ (reference sequence). This CDR3 is built from 15 residues. J gave up 2 bases and V 1 base, and 1 base lay outside the gene matches. CDR3 nucleotide sequence: TGTGCCAGCAGCTTAGAAGCGGGGGCCTACAATGAGCAGTTCTTC. It codes for CASSLEAGAYNEQFF.

The J gene is TRBJ1-5, the V gene TRBV7-8; TRBD1 aligns across 7 bases. CDR1 and CDR2 from the germline V gene are SGHVS and FQNEAQ. CDR3 length: 15 residues. V was clipped by 4 bases and J by 2 bases; unmatched bases: 5. The CDR3: CASSSPGGGNQPQHF. The CDR3 DNA reads TGTGCCAGCAGCTCCCCAGGGGGAGGCAATCAGCCCCAGCATTTT.

The chain links TRBV19 to TRBJ1-1, with 9 nucleotides matching TRBD1. The J segment lost 12 bases and the V segment lost 2 bases, leaving 10 bases of the junction unmatched. Germline CDR1 is LNHDA and CDR2 is SQIVND (reference sequence). The CDR3 covers 14 residues. In DNA form, the CDR3 reads TGTGCCAGTAGTATAAAAGGACAGGGGTTGAAAACTTTCTTT. Translated: CASSIKGQGLKTFF.

The rearrangement joins TRBV11-1 to TRBJ1-2; D ambiguous. The CDR3 extends over 15 amino acids. The germline V and J ends were trimmed by 2 bases and 5 bases, with 15 bases remaining between them. Germline V gene sequence: CDR1 SGHAT, CDR2 FQDESV (reference sequence). The CDR3 loop is CASSLSLPGEYGYTF. CDR3 bases: TGTGCCAGCAGCTTATCCCTTCCTGGAGAGTATGGCTACACCTTC.

The chain couples TRBV14 to TRBJ2-6; D unclear. Germline CDR1 SGHDN, CDR2 FVKESK. The CDR3 consists of 18 residues. V was shortened by 1 base and J by 1 base, with 14 bases between the two germline ends. CDR3 protein: CASSQVVHSLSGANVLTF. The CDR3 bases are TGTGCCAGCAGCCAAGTCGTCCACAGTCTTTCTGGGGCCAACGTCCTGACTTTC.

V is TRBV5-1 and J is TRBJ1-6; tentative D call: TRBD1 (6 bases). The V and J ends lost 0 bases and 9 bases respectively, with 10 bases between them. Germline CDR1 reads SGHRS; CDR2 reads YFSETQ. This CDR3 has 14 amino acids. Written as DNA, the CDR3 is TGCGCCAGCAGCTTGGTAGGGGGGGGTTCACCCCTCCACTTT. Protein product: CASSLVGGGSPLHF.

This clone has only one observation. Other nucleotide sequences from this sample produce the same CDR3. This chain connects TRBV9 to TRBJ2-7, with D possibly being TRBD1 (6 bases). CDR1 SGDLS and CDR2 YYNGEE come from the germline V gene. V was shortened by 0 bases and J by 2 bases, with 12 bases between the two germline ends. The CDR3 is 15 residues long. The CDR3 nucleotides read TGTGCCAGCAGCGTAGGGGGGCAGGGAACCTACGAGCAGTACTTC. Its protein product is CASSVGGQGTYEQYF.

This chain links TRBV7-3 with TRBJ1-1; a weak D match, TRBD1 (6 bases). With 5 bases removed from V and 2 bases from J, the gap between germline ends came to 15 bases. The CDR3 sequence is 15 residues long. Germline loops: CDR1 SGHTA, CDR2 FQGTGA. CDR3 loop: CASSPSHGGNTEAFF. The CDR3 bases are TGTGCCAGCAGCCCCTCTCATGGGGGCAACACTGAAGCTTTCTTT.